This T cell receptor beta chain was recorded in a study of T cells after yellow fever vaccination. Overall study results and limits: Some clonotypes, a small share, were shared between CD4 and CD8 compartments.

On this clonotype itself: What it binds is unknown.

The 5'RACE template-switching step produced TCR cDNA and added a universal primer site and UMIs. TCRdb processed the 5' RACE reads anew with MiXCR; each CDR3 protein has one entry. The table records approximately 300,000 distinct CDR3 sequences, about 10% of them present only once. After removal of 2 bases from V and 5 bases from J, the junction contained 7 bases not matched to a gene. Germline-derived CDR1 and CDR2 are SGHTA and FQGNSA. The CDR3 extends over 16 amino acids. This chain links TRBV7-2 with TRBJ2-1; 9 bases map to TRBD2. The input for sequencing was CD4+ T cells sorted from PBMCs, taken 45 days after the yellow fever booster vaccination. The origin of this receptor is a young man who received the YFV17D yellow fever vaccine. The CDR3 DNA reads TGTGCCAGCAGCTTACGCGGGAGGGAGATCCACAATGAGCAGTTCTTC. Translated: CASSLRGREIHNEQFF.